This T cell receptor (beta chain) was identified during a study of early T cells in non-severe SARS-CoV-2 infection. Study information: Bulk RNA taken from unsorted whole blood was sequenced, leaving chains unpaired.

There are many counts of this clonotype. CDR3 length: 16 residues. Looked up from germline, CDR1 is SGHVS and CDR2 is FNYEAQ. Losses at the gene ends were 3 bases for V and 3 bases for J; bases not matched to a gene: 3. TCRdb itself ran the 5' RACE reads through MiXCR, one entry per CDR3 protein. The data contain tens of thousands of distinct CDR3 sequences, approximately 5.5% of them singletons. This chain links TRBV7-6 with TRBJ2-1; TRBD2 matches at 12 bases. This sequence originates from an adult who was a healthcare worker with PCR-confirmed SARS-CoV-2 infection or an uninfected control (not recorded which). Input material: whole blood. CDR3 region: CASSFQLAGGYNEQFF. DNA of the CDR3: TGTGCCAGCAGCTTCCAACTAGCGGGAGGCTACAATGAGCAGTTCTTC.